The present TCR beta chain was sequenced within a study of blood T cell repertoires in COVID-19. TCRdb's table, derived via immunoSEQ multiplex PCR, lists solely in-frame clones and lacks some. The table shows roughly 93,000 clones, with about 89% occurring only once. Germline V gene data show CDR1 as SGDLS and CDR2 as YYNGEE. V was trimmed by 0 bases and J by 9 bases, leaving 19 bases between them. The CDR3 has 16 amino acids. The chain joins TRBV9 to TRBJ2-1; the D gene is possibly TRBD2 (5 bases). Input material: peripheral blood. The sequence came from a man aged 50-60 years with acute or convalescent COVID-19. CDR3 coding DNA: TGTGCCAGCAGCGTAGATATCGCTGTTACTAGAAGTGAGCAGTTCTTC. Protein product: CASSVDIAVTRSEQFF.